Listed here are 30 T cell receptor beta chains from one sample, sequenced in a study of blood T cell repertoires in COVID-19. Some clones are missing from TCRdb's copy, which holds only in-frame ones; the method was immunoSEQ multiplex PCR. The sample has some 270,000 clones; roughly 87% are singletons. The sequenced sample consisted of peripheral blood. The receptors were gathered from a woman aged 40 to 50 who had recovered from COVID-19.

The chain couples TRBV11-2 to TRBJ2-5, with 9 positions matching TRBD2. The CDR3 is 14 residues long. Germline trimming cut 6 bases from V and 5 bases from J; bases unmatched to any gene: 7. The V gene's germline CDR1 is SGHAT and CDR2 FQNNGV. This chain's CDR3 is CASRPPAGGETQYF. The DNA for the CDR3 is TGTGCCAGCAGGCCACCCGCGGGAGGGGAGACCCAGTACTTC.

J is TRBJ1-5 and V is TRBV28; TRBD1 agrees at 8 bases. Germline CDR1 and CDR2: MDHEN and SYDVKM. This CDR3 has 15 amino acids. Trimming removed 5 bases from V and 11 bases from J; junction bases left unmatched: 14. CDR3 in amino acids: CASSPLSGGGSAQHF. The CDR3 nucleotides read TGTGCCAGCAGTCCCCTCTCAGGGGGCGGATCGGCCCAGCATTTT.

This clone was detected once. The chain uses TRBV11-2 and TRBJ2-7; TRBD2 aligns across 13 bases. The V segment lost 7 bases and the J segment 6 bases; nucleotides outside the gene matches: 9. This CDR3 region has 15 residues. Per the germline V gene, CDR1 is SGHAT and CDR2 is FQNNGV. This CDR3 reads CASTMTSGGIGEQYF. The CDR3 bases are TGTGCCAGCACGATGACTAGCGGGGGGATAGGCGAGCAGTACTTC.

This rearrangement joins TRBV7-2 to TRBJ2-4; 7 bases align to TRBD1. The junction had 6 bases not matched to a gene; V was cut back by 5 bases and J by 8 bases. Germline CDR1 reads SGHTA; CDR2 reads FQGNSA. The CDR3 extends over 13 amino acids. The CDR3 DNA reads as TGTGCCAGCAGCCCCCACAGGGGTTACATTCAGTACTTC. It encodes CASSPHRGYIQYF.

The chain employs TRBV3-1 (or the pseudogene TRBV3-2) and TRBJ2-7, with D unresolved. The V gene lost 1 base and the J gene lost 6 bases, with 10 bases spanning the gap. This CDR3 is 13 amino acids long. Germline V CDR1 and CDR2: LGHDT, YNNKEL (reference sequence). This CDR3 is CASSQGRTGEQYV. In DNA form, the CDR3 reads TGTGCCAGCAGCCAAGGTAGAACCGGCGAGCAGTACGTC.

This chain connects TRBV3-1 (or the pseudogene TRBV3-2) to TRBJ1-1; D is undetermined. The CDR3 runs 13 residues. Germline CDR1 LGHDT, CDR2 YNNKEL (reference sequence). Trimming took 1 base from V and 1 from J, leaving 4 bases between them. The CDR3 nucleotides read TGTGCCAGCAGCCAAGTTCAGAACACTGAAGCTTTCTTT. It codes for CASSQVQNTEAFF.

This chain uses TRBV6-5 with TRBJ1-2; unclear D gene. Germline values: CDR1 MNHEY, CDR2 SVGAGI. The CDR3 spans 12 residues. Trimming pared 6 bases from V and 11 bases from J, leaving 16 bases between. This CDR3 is CASRLTTSGYTF. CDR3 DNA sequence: TGTGCCAGCAGACTGACAACCTCGGGGTACACCTTC.

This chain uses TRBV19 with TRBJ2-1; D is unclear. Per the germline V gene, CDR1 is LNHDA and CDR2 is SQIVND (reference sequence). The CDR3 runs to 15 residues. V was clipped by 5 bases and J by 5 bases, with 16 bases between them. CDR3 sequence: CASSAYYLPNNEQFF. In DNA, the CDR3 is TGTGCCAGTAGTGCTTATTACCTCCCTAACAATGAGCAGTTCTTC.

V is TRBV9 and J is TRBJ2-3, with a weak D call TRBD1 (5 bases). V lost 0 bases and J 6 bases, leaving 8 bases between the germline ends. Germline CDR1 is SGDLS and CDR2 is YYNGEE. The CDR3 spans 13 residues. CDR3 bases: TGTGCCAGCAGCGTAGTATGGGGCGATACGCAGTATTTT. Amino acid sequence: CASSVVWGDTQYF.

The CDR3 protein is CASTDGGASTDTQYF. The CDR3 coding sequence is TGTGCCAGTACTGACGGGGGGGCATCCACAGATACGCAGTATTTT. This chain uses TRBV19 with TRBJ2-3; 8 nucleotides match TRBD2. J gave up 2 bases and V 7 bases, and 8 bases lay outside the gene matches. Germline V lookup: CDR1 LNHDA, CDR2 SQIVND (reference sequence). The CDR3 has 15 amino acids. Filled out from reference TRBV19 and TRBJ2-3, the complete variable domain reads DGGITQSPKYLFRKEGQNVTLSCEQNLNHDAMYWYRQDPGQGLRLIYYSQIVNDFQKGDIAEGYSVSREKKESFPLTVTSAQKNPTAFYLCASTDGGASTDTQYFGPGTRLTVL.

The CDR3 region is CASSYGGRARRDTGELFF. The CDR3 DNA reads as TGCGCCAGCAGCTATGGCGGGAGGGCCCGTCGGGACACCGGGGAGCTGTTTTTT. The chain carries TRBV4-1 and TRBJ2-2; TRBD2 matches at 9 bases. Germline trimming cut 5 bases from V and 3 bases from J; bases unmatched to any gene: 13. This CDR3 is 18 amino acids long. Germline CDR1 MGHRA, CDR2 YSYEKL.

The CDR3 nucleotides read TGTGCCAGCAGCACTCCTCACAGGGGGGGTTACGGCTACACCTTC. Amino acid sequence: CASSTPHRGGYGYTF. V is TRBV21-1 and J is TRBJ1-2; the table names TRBD1, a call not compared with the DNA. TRBV21-1 is a known pseudogene. The CDR3 has 15 residues.

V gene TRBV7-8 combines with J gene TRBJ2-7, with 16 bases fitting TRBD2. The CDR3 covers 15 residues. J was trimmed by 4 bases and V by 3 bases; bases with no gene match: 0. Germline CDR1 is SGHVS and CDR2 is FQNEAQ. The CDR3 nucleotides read TGTGCCAGCAGCTTGGGACTAGCGGGAGGGTACGAGCAGTACGTC. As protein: CASSLGLAGGYEQYV.

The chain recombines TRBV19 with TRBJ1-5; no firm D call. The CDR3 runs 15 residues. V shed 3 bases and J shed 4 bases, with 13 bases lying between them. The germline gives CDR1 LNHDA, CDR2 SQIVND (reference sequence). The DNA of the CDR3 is TGTGCCAGTAGTATTGCCCGAACTTTAAATCAGCCCCAGCATTTT. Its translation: CASSIARTLNQPQHF.

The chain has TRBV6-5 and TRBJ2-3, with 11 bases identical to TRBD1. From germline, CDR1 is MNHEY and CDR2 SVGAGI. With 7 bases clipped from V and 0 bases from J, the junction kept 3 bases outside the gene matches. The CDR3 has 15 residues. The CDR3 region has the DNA TGTGCCAGCAAAGGACAGGGGGCTAGCACAGATACGCAGTATTTT. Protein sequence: CASKGQGASTDTQYF.

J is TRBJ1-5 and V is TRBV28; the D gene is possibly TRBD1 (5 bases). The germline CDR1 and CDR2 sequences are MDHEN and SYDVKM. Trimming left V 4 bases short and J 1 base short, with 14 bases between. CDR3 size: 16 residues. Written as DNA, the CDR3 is TGTGCCAGCAGTTCAGGGAACCCAGGAAGCAATCAGCCCCAGCATTTT. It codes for CASSSGNPGSNQPQHF.

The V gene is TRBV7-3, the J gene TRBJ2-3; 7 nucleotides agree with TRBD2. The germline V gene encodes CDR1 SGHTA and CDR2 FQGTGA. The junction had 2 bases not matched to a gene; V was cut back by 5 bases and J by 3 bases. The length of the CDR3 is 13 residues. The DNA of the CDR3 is TGTGCCAGCAGCGTCGGGGGGACAGATACGCAGTATTTT. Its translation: CASSVGGTDTQYF.

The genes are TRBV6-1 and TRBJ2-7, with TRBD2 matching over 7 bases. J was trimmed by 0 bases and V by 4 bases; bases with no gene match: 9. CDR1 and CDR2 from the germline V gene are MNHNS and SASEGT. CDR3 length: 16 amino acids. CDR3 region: CASSGGGSGNSYEQYF. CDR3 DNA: TGTGCCAGCAGTGGGGGGGGGAGCGGTAACTCCTACGAGCAGTACTTC.

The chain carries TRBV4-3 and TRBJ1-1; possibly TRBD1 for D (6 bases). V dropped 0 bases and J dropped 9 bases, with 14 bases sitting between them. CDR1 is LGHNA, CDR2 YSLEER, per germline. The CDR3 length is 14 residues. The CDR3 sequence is CASSQEVQGSKAFF. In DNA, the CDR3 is TGCGCCAGCAGCCAAGAAGTGCAGGGGTCTAAAGCTTTCTTT.

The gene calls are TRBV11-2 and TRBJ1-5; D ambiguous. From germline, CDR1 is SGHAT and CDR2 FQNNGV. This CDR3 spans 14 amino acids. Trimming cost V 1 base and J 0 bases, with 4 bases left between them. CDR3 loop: CASSLGYSNQPQHF. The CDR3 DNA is TGTGCCAGCAGCTTAGGTTATAGCAATCAGCCCCAGCATTTT.

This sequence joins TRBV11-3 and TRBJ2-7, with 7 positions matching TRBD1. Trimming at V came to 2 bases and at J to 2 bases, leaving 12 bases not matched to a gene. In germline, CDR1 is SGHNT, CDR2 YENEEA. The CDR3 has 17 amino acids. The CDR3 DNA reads TGTGCCAGCAGCTTATTTATGTGTGGGCAGGGGGCCTACGAGCAGTACGTC. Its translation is CASSLFMCGQGAYEQYV.

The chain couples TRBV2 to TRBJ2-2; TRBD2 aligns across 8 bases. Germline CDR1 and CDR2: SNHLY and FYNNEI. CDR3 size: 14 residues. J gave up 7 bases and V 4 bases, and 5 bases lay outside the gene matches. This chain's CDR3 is CASSAQRGIGELFF. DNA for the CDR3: TGTGCCAGCAGTGCGCAGCGGGGGATCGGGGAGCTGTTTTTT.

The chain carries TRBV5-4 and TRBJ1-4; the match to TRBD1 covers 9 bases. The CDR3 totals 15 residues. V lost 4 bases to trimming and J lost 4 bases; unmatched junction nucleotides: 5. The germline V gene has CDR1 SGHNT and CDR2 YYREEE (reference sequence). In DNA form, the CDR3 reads TGTGCCAGCAGCCCGGGGACAGGGTATAATGAAAAACTGTTTTTT. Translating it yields CASSPGTGYNEKLFF. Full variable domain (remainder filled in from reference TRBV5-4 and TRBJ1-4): ETGVTQSPTHLIKTRGQQVTLRCSSQSGHNTVSWYQQALGQGPQFIFQYYREEENGRGNFPPRFSGLQFPNYSSELNVNALELDDSALYLCASSPGTGYNEKLFFGSGTQLSVL.

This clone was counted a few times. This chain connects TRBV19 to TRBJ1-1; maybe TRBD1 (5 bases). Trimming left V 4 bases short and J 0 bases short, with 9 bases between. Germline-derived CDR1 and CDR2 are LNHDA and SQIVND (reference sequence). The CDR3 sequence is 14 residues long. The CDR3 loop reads CASSSDSLNTEAFF. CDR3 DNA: TGTGCCAGTAGTAGCGACAGCTTGAACACTGAAGCTTTCTTT.

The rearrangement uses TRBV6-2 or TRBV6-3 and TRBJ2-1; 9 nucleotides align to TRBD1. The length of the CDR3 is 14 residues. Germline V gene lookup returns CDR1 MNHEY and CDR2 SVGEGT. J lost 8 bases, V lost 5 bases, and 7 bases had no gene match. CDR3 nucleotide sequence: TGTGCCAGCAGTGGGGGACAGGGTATCTATGAGCAGTTCTTC. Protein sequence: CASSGGQGIYEQFF.

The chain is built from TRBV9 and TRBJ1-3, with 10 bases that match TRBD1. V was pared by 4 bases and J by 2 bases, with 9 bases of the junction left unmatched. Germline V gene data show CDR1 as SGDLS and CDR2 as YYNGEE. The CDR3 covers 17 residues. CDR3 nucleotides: TGTGCCAGCAGCCCAGCGGGACAGGGGTTCCCTGGAAACACCATATATTTT. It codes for CASSPAGQGFPGNTIYF.

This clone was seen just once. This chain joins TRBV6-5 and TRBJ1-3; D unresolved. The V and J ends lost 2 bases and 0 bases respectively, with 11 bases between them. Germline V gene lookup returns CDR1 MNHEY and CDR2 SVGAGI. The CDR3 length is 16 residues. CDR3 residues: CASSYTPAGSGNTIYF. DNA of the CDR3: TGTGCCAGCAGTTACACCCCGGCGGGCTCTGGAAACACCATATATTTT.

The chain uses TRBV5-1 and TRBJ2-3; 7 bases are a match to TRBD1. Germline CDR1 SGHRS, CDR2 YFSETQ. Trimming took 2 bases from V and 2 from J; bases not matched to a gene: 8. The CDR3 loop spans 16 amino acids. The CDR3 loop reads CASSFQTGSHTDTQYF. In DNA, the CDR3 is TGCGCCAGCAGCTTCCAGACAGGGTCACACACAGATACGCAGTATTTT.

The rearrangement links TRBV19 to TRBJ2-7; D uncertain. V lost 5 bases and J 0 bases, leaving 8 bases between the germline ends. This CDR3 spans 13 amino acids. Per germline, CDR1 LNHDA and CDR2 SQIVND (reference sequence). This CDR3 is CASSQINSYEQYF. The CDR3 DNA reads TGTGCCAGTAGTCAGATAAACTCCTACGAGCAGTACTTC.

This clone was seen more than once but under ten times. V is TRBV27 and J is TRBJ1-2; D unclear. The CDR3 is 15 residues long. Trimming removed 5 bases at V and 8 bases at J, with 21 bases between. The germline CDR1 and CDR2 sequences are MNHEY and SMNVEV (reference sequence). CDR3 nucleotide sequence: TGTGCCAGCAGTGGATCGTATACCTCGTCGGGAGGCTACACCTTC. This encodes CASSGSYTSSGGYTF.